The 23 T cell receptor beta chains given below trace back to one sample, sequenced in a study of blood T cells in healthy people across ages. Using a J-beta primer mix together with a sample-barcoded 5' primer, a second PCR was run for roughly 7 to 12 cycles. MiXCR, run by TCRdb on the 5' RACE reads, gives a single entry per CDR3 protein. The sample lists approximately 880,000 distinct CDR3 sequences, roughly 48% seen once, with roughly 13% in the top ten. What was sequenced was blood. The receptors shown here come from a man aged 30 to 45 in good health.

The CDR3 sequence: CASSSVQAVTEAFF. In DNA, the CDR3 is TGTGCCAGCAGCTCTGTTCAGGCGGTCACTGAAGCTTTCTTT. The chain uses TRBV5-6 and TRBJ1-1, with D unclear. With 3 bases removed from V and 4 bases from J, the gap between germline ends came to 13 bases. CDR1 and CDR2 (germline): SGHDT, YYEEEE. CDR3 length: 14 amino acids.

In the case of this clonotype: A much larger clone differs by one base, so this may be a read error. The CDR3 loop is CTSSSPTGANYEQYF. The CDR3 DNA follows: TGTACCAGCAGCTCTCCGACAGGGGCGAACTACGAGCAGTACTTC. The chain is built from TRBV6-5 and TRBJ2-7, with 8 bases aligning to TRBD1. Germline-derived CDR1 and CDR2 are MNHEY and SVGAGI. The CDR3 is 15 amino acids.

This chain connects TRBV27 to TRBJ2-1, with 7 bases fitting TRBD1. The trim removed 3 bases at V and 9 bases at J, leaving 2 bases unmatched. The germline V gene has CDR1 MNHEY and CDR2 SMNVEV (reference sequence). CDR3 size: 12 residues. The CDR3 here is CASSFRGSEQFF. The CDR3 DNA sequence: TGTGCCAGCAGTTTCAGGGGGAGTGAGCAGTTCTTC.

This sequence joins TRBV6-2 or TRBV6-3 and TRBJ1-6; the D gene is possibly TRBD1 (5 bases). The V gene lost 7 bases and the J gene lost 7 bases, with 17 bases spanning the gap. The CDR3 extends over 15 amino acids. Germline V lookup: CDR1 MNHEY, CDR2 SVGEGT. CDR3 sequence: CASTSAGTGNSPLHF. CDR3 nucleotide sequence: TGTGCCAGCACGTCGGCCGGGACCGGGAATTCACCCCTCCACTTT.

The V call is TRBV5-7, the J call TRBJ2-4; D remains ambiguous. Being an ORF, TRBV5-7 has a function that is uncertain. The ends were cut back, 4 bases at V and 0 bases at J, with 8 bases in the middle. The CDR3 loop spans 14 amino acids. In nucleotides, the CDR3 is TGTGCCAGCAGCGTTTGCCTAGCCAAAAACATTCAGTACTTC. Protein: CASSVCLAKNIQYF.

The CDR3 here is CAISPEVLAGEIPSTDTQYF. CDR3 bases: TGTGCCATCAGTCCTGAGGTACTAGCGGGGGAAATCCCTAGCACAGATACGCAGTATTTT. The chain couples TRBV10-3 to TRBJ2-3, with 11 nucleotides matching TRBD2. CDR3 length: 20 amino acids. The V gene's germline CDR1 is ENHRY and CDR2 SYGVKD. The V and J ends lost 5 bases and 0 bases, in that order; junction bases with no gene match: 16.

The chain has TRBV6-1 and TRBJ2-2; weak D call: TRBD2 (5 bases). CDR3 size: 16 residues. Germline CDR1 is MNHNS and CDR2 is SASEGT. V dropped 8 bases and J dropped 1 base, with 17 bases sitting between them. The DNA for the CDR3 is TGTGCCAGCGGGGTTGAACTAGAAATGAACACCGGGGAGCTGTTTTTT. Amino acid sequence: CASGVELEMNTGELFF.

This clonotype was recorded once. The chain employs TRBV3-1 and TRBJ2-3, with 8 nucleotides matching TRBD2. CDR1 and CDR2 from the germline V gene are LGHDT and YNNKEL (reference sequence). The CDR3 length is 16 residues. V gave up 0 bases and J gave up 0 bases; unmatched junction bases: 2. The CDR3 nucleotides read TGTGCCAGCAGCCAAGAGCGGGGGGTAAGCACAGATACGCAGTATTTT. This sequence encodes CASSQERGVSTDTQYF.

This chain links TRBV20-1 with TRBJ2-3, with 8 bases fitting TRBD2. The germline gives CDR1 DFQATT, CDR2 SNEGSKA (reference sequence). The CDR3 runs to 13 residues. Germline trimming cut 4 bases from V and 9 bases from J; bases unmatched to any gene: 9. CDR3 region: CSAIAGGTGTQYF. The CDR3 DNA is TGCAGTGCTATTGCGGGGGGTACCGGGACGCAGTATTTT.

This chain joins TRBV3-1 and TRBJ1-4, with a tentative D call TRBD1 (6 bases). CDR3 size: 18 residues. V dropped 1 base and J dropped 7 bases, with 22 bases sitting between them. In germline, CDR1 is LGHDT, CDR2 YNNKEL (reference sequence). The CDR3 DNA is TGTGCCAGCAGCCAAGTATTCAGGGGATATAATCAGGGTGAAAAACTGTTTTTT. Encoded protein: CASSQVFRGYNQGEKLFF.

This clonotype appeared once. A read error may account for a junction end that differs from germline. This chain joins TRBV12-3 or TRBV12-4 and TRBJ2-7, with unresolved D. The CDR3 totals 12 residues. The CDR3 coding sequence is TGTGCCTGCAGTTTCTCCTCCTACGAGCAGTACTTC. It translates to CACSFSSYEQYF.

V gene TRBV3-1 combines with J gene TRBJ2-3; TRBD2 agrees at 8 bases. V dropped 4 bases and J dropped 2; count of bases not matched to a gene: 5. Germline values: CDR1 LGHDT, CDR2 YNNKEL (reference sequence). The length of the CDR3 is 15 residues. CDR3 region: CASSPAGAYTDTQYF. Written as DNA, the CDR3 is TGTGCCAGCAGCCCAGCGGGGGCGTACACAGATACGCAGTATTTT.

The chain is built from TRBV27 and TRBJ1-2, with 9 bases aligning to TRBD1. The CDR3 runs 18 residues. CDR1 is MNHEY, CDR2 SMNVEV, per germline (reference sequence). J was trimmed by 1 base and V by 4 bases; bases with no gene match: 13. CDR3 coding DNA: TGTGCCAGCAGTTCCTCCGGGACAGGGCCCTTTTTTAACTATGGCTACACCTTC. Translation gives CASSSSGTGPFFNYGYTF.

This sequence joins TRBV7-9 and TRBJ2-1; D is unclear. Trimming stripped 3 bases from V and 4 bases from J, with 4 bases between. CDR3 length: 12 amino acids. The germline CDR1 and CDR2 sequences are SEHNR and FQNEAQ (reference sequence). This CDR3 reads CASSFEYNEQFF. Written as DNA, the CDR3 is TGTGCCAGCAGCTTCGAATACAATGAGCAGTTCTTC. The whole variable domain, filled in from reference TRBV7-9 and TRBJ2-1, reads DTGVSQNPRHKITKRGQNVTFRCDPISEHNRLYWYRQTLGQGPEFLTYFQNEAQLEKSRLLSDRFSAERPKGSFSTLEIQRTEQGDSAMYLCASSFEYNEQFFGPGTRLTVL.

This clonotype was observed a handful of times. V usage is TRBV6-5 and J usage is TRBJ2-1, with D perhaps matching TRBD2 (6 bases). CDR1 is MNHEY, CDR2 SVGAGI, per germline. Trimming took 6 bases from V and 10 from J, leaving 19 bases between them. The CDR3 is made up of 14 amino acids. The CDR3 spells CASSPDRDSDEQFF. CDR3 coding DNA: TGTGCCAGCAGCCCCGACCGGGACTCTGACGAGCAGTTCTTC.

V is TRBV28 and J is TRBJ1-2; unclear D gene. The CDR3 contains 14 residues. V was pared by 2 bases and J by 6 bases, with 13 bases between. Germline CDR1 reads MDHEN; CDR2 reads SYDVKM. The CDR3 nucleotides read TGTGCCAGCAGTTTAGCCGGTGCAAGGGATGGCTACACCTTC. This sequence encodes CASSLAGARDGYTF.

The CDR3 here is CASSQGGSGVGGYTF. CDR3 bases: TGCGCCAGCAGCCAAGGAGGGTCAGGGGTTGGAGGCTACACCTTC. The genes are TRBV4-3 and TRBJ1-2; tentative D call: TRBD1 (6 bases). CDR1 and CDR2 from the germline V gene are LGHNA and YSLEER. V dropped 1 base and J dropped 8 bases, with 17 bases sitting between them. CDR3 length: 15 residues.

In this sample, this clonotype turned up a few times. This chain connects TRBV6-5 to TRBJ2-5; D is ambiguous. V dropped 0 bases and J dropped 7 bases, with 3 bases sitting between them. Germline CDR1 is MNHEY and CDR2 is SVGAGI. The CDR3 extends over 11 amino acids. The CDR3 sequence is CASSYSRTQYF. The CDR3 nucleotides read TGTGCCAGCAGTTACTCTAGGACCCAGTACTTC.

V gene TRBV10-2 combines with J gene TRBJ2-3, with unresolved D. Germline V CDR1 and CDR2: WSHSY, SAAADI. The germline V and J ends were trimmed by 6 bases and 8 bases, with 12 bases remaining between them. The CDR3 spans 12 residues. Written as DNA, the CDR3 is TGCGCCAGCAGAGCCCCCGAAGGTACGCAGTATTTT. Protein sequence: CASRAPEGTQYF.

This rearrangement joins TRBV20-1 to TRBJ1-5; the D gene is possibly TRBD1 (5 bases). This CDR3 has 16 amino acids. Trimming left V 0 bases short and J 7 bases short, with 19 bases between. Germline V gives CDR1 DFQATT, CDR2 SNEGSKA (reference sequence). This CDR3 reads CSARDREGYGRQPQHF. CDR3 DNA sequence: TGCAGTGCTAGAGACAGGGAGGGGTACGGTAGGCAGCCCCAGCATTTT.

The chain combines TRBV6-1 with TRBJ2-7, with TRBD2 matching 9 bases. Germline values: CDR1 MNHNS, CDR2 SASEGT. V dropped 2 bases and J dropped 1; count of bases not matched to a gene: 6. The CDR3 covers 16 residues. CDR3 residues: CASSELGSGGSYEQYF. CDR3 nucleotides: TGTGCCAGCAGTGAACTTGGTAGCGGGGGATCCTACGAGCAGTACTTC.

CDR3 DNA sequence: TGCGCCAGCAGCCAAGATAGTCTCAGGGCTACCTGGCCCCAGCATTTT. Translation gives CASSQDSLRATWPQHF. The chain links TRBV4-1 to TRBJ1-5, with D possibly being TRBD1 (5 bases). The V end was cut by 0 bases, the J end by 9 bases, with 18 bases between. The length of the CDR3 is 16 residues. CDR1 is MGHRA, CDR2 YSYEKL, per germline.

This clonotype has a handful of counts. The chain uses TRBV25-1 and TRBJ2-5; D is unresolved. The CDR3 sequence is 12 residues long. CDR1 is MGHDK, CDR2 SYGVNS, per germline. Trimming removed 5 bases at V and 4 bases at J, with 8 bases between. CDR3 residues: CASSRQRETQYF. In DNA, the CDR3 is TGTGCCAGCAGTCGGCAGAGAGAGACCCAGTACTTC.